This T cell receptor (beta chain) originates from a study of blood T cell repertoires in COVID-19. Study overall: Sources were T cells, B-cell-depleted T cells, or PBMCs; the material itself was cDNA or gDNA.

TCRdb keeps only in-frame clones here, not all; method: immunoSEQ multiplex PCR. Of 200,000 to 250,000 clones listed, approximately 85% are singletons. CDR1 and CDR2 (germline): LGHDT, YNNKEL (reference sequence). The CDR3 contains 18 residues. V lost 1 base, J lost 5 bases, and 13 bases stayed unmatched. This sequence was found in a woman aged 50 to 60 with active or convalescent COVID-19. The sequenced sample consisted of peripheral blood. The chain recombines TRBV3-1 (or the pseudogene TRBV3-2) with TRBJ2-1; 8 positions agree with TRBD2. CDR3 nucleotide sequence: TGTGCCAGCAGCCAAGTTCCCACCTCGACTAGCGCCCACAATGAGCAGTTCTTC. This encodes CASSQVPTSTSAHNEQFF.